These 32 T cell receptor beta chains came from one sample sequenced in a study of T cell responses to AZD1222 COVID-19 vaccine. Here immunoSEQ multiplex PCR was the method, and the copy in TCRdb shows in-frame clones only, minus some. The repertoire includes 130,000 or so clones, about 93% of them detected once, and around 5% sits in the top ten. The material sequenced was peripheral blood, taken on day 0 of AZD1222 vaccination. The receptors derive from an adult in good health.

The chain has TRBV27 and TRBJ2-1, with TRBD2 matching 7 bases. J was trimmed by 2 bases and V by 8 bases; bases with no gene match: 9. There are 15 residues in the CDR3. Germline CDR1 MNHEY, CDR2 SMNVEV (reference sequence). The CDR3 sequence is CASSARGTTYNEQFF. Here the CDR3 DNA reads TGTGCCAGCTCAGCCCGGGGGACTACCTACAATGAGCAGTTCTTC.

The chain couples TRBV4-1 to TRBJ1-2; perhaps TRBD1 as D (6 bases). V dropped 0 bases and J dropped 0 bases, with 8 bases sitting between them. CDR1 is MGHRA and CDR2 is YSYEKL in the germline V gene. The CDR3 extends over 15 amino acids. CDR3 nucleotide sequence: TGCGCCAGCAGCCAAGAAACAGGGCCTAACTATGGCTACACCTTC. This sequence encodes CASSQETGPNYGYTF.

This clone was observed once. J is TRBJ1-1 and V is TRBV28, with D perhaps matching TRBD1 (6 bases). This CDR3 has 12 residues. The V gene's germline CDR1 is MDHEN and CDR2 SYDVKM. Trimming removed 5 bases at V and 6 bases at J, with 10 bases between. The CDR3 here is CASSPRTAEAFF. In DNA form, the CDR3 reads TGTGCCAGCAGTCCAAGGACAGCTGAAGCTTTCTTT.

The V and J genes are TRBV6-1 and TRBJ1-5, with D hard to call. This CDR3 comprises 14 residues. Germline lookup yields CDR1 MNHNS and CDR2 SASEGT. Trimming pared 0 bases from V and 7 bases from J, leaving 10 bases between. The CDR3 spells CASSEARLGQPQHF. Written as DNA, the CDR3 is TGTGCCAGCAGTGAAGCGCGTCTGGGGCAGCCCCAGCATTTT.

This chain links TRBV30 with TRBJ1-3, with D hard to call. The CDR3 runs 13 residues. Deletions cut 4 bases from V and 0 bases from J, with 7 bases between. Looked up from germline, CDR1 is GTSNPN and CDR2 is SVGIG (reference sequence). CDR3 amino acids: CAWIPNSGNTIYF. CDR3 nucleotide sequence: TGTGCCTGGATACCCAACTCTGGAAACACCATATATTTT.

The CDR3 region is CASSPAKQPGDNSPLHF. The CDR3 DNA follows: TGTGCCAGCTCACCAGCCAAACAACCGGGCGATAATTCACCCCTCCACTTT. The chain carries TRBV18 and TRBJ1-6; no clear D. V lost 2 bases and J 5 bases, leaving 16 bases between the germline ends. The germline V gene has CDR1 KGHSH and CDR2 LQKENI. This CDR3 has 17 amino acids.

This clone was detected only once. The chain employs TRBV3-1 (or the pseudogene TRBV3-2) and TRBJ1-2; D remains unclear. V was clipped by 0 bases and J by 3 bases, with 8 bases between them. Germline V CDR1 and CDR2: LGHDT, YNNKEL (reference sequence). The CDR3 runs to 14 residues. Here the CDR3 reads CASSQEAGDYGYTF. The CDR3 DNA sequence: TGTGCCAGCAGCCAAGAGGCAGGTGACTATGGCTACACCTTC.

This clone was observed a handful of times. The chain has TRBV4-1 and TRBJ1-6; D remains unclear. V was clipped by 0 bases and J by 0 bases, with 9 bases between them. The CDR3 is 17 residues long. The germline gives CDR1 MGHRA, CDR2 YSYEKL. The DNA of the CDR3 is TGCGCCAGCAGCCAAGATCAGGTCGGCTCCTATAATTCACCCCTCCACTTT. This gives the protein CASSQDQVGSYNSPLHF.

The V call is TRBV28, the J call TRBJ1-2; D is unresolved. V gave up 3 bases and J gave up 0 bases, with 2 bases separating them. Germline V lookup: CDR1 MDHEN, CDR2 SYDVKM. CDR3 length: 12 amino acids. The DNA for the CDR3 is TGTGCCAGCAGTTTTTCTAACTATGGCTACACCTTC. Translation gives CASSFSNYGYTF.

This clone has just a few counts. The CDR3 loop is CAWSVRAAYEGELFF. CDR3 nucleotides: TGTGCCTGGAGTGTAAGAGCAGCCTATGAAGGGGAGCTGTTTTTT. The chain is built from TRBV30 and TRBJ2-2; D is undetermined. The CDR3 length is 15 residues. From germline, CDR1 is GTSNPN and CDR2 SVGIG (reference sequence). V was clipped by 0 bases and J by 8 bases, with 16 bases between them. Full variable domain (rest looked up from reference TRBV30 and TRBJ2-2): SQTIHQWPATLVQPVGSPLSLECTVEGTSNPNLYWYRQAAGRGLQLLFYSVGIGQISSEVPQNLSASRPQDRQFILSSKKLLLSDSGFYLCAWSVRAAYEGELFFGEGSRLTVL.

The chain links TRBV10-3 to TRBJ1-1, with D uncertain. The CDR3 runs to 12 residues. V lost 0 bases and J lost 10, with 9 bases in between. Germline V gene sequence: CDR1 ENHRY, CDR2 SYGVKD. DNA of the CDR3: TGTGCCATCAGTGAGTCTTTACGGGGAGCTTTCTTT. Translated, it gives CAISESLRGAFF.

The gene calls are TRBV6-5 and TRBJ1-1; D is perhaps TRBD1 (5 bases). The CDR3 sequence is 14 residues long. Germline loops: CDR1 MNHEY, CDR2 SVGAGI. Between the trimmed V and J ends, which lost 10 bases and 4 bases, there was a span of 19 bases. CDR3 protein: CAISGVGGTTEAFF. DNA of the CDR3: TGTGCCATCTCTGGCGTCGGGGGAACCACTGAAGCTTTCTTT.

The chain employs TRBV6-1 and TRBJ1-2; TRBD1 aligns across 7 bases. Germline CDR1 MNHNS, CDR2 SASEGT. The CDR3 runs to 16 residues. The ends lost 3 bases at V and 0 bases at J; junction bases unmatched: 7. CDR3 sequence: CASSESGTVTNYGYTF. The CDR3 nucleotides are TGTGCCAGCAGTGAGTCCGGGACAGTCACTAACTATGGCTACACCTTC.

The chain carries TRBV10-3 and TRBJ2-1, with 11 bases that match TRBD1. Germline CDR1 reads ENHRY; CDR2 reads SYGVKD. This CDR3 contains 17 residues. The J segment lost 5 bases and the V segment lost 0 bases, leaving 6 bases of the junction unmatched. The CDR3 spells CAISESYGTGGNNEQFF. CDR3 DNA sequence: TGTGCCATCAGTGAGTCCTACGGGACAGGGGGTAACAATGAGCAGTTCTTC.

The CDR3 sequence is CASSVDSKTQYF. CDR3 nucleotide sequence: TGTGCCAGCAGCGTGGACAGTAAGACCCAGTACTTC. This sequence joins TRBV9 and TRBJ2-5; tentatively, D is TRBD1 (6 bases). This CDR3 is built from 12 residues. The V gene's germline CDR1 is SGDLS and CDR2 YYNGEE. V lost 2 bases, J lost 6 bases, and 8 bases lay in between.

This clone was counted between two and nine times. The V call is TRBV30, the J call TRBJ1-4; D is perhaps TRBD1 (6 bases). CDR1 is GTSNPN and CDR2 is SVGIG in the germline V gene (reference sequence). V was clipped by 4 bases and J by 7 bases, with 13 bases between them. This CDR3 comprises 13 residues. The CDR3 bases are TGTGCCTGGACGTTGCTAGGGGGTGAAAAACTGTTTTTT. Its translation: CAWTLLGGEKLFF.

The chain joins TRBV5-1 to TRBJ1-1; D is perhaps TRBD1 (5 bases). CDR1 SGHRS and CDR2 YFSETQ come from the germline V gene. Trimming removed 4 bases at V and 8 bases at J, with 9 bases between. The CDR3 is 11 residues long. The DNA of the CDR3 is TGCGCCAGCAGCGTTGGGGGAGAAGCTTTCTTT. Translation: CASSVGGEAFF.

The chain recombines TRBV6-6 with TRBJ2-1; 14 bases agree with TRBD2. V gave up 8 bases and J gave up 8 bases; unmatched junction bases: 5. From germline, CDR1 is MNHNY and CDR2 SVGAGI (reference sequence). The CDR3 has 14 residues. The DNA of the CDR3 is TGTGCCAGCGGACTAGCGGGAGGAGGAGATGAGCAGTTCTTC. Encoded protein: CASGLAGGGDEQFF.

The chain carries TRBV11-1 and TRBJ2-5, with 9 positions matching TRBD2. J gave up 1 base and V 5 bases, and 5 bases lay outside the gene matches. Germline lookup yields CDR1 SGHAT and CDR2 FQDESV (reference sequence). CDR3 length: 15 residues. The CDR3 DNA reads as TGTGCCAGCAGCATAAGACTAGCGGTCCAAGAGACCCAGTACTTC. Translating it yields CASSIRLAVQETQYF.

This clone has only a few counts. The V and J genes are TRBV11-2 and TRBJ1-6, with 9 bases matching TRBD1. CDR1 is SGHAT, CDR2 FQNNGV, per germline. The CDR3 spans 15 residues. Trimming removed 1 base from V and 10 bases from J; junction bases left unmatched: 5. The CDR3 sequence: CASSLVGTGMSPLHF. The CDR3 DNA reads TGTGCCAGCAGCTTAGTGGGGACAGGGATGTCACCCCTCCACTTT.

The CDR3 protein is CASSVQQGSTQYF. The CDR3 coding sequence is TGTGCCAGTAGTGTACAACAGGGTTCTACGCAGTATTTT. The gene calls are TRBV19 and TRBJ2-3; D might be TRBD1 (6 bases). Between the trimmed V and J ends, which lost 5 bases and 8 bases, there was a span of 14 bases. Germline CDR1 is LNHDA and CDR2 is SQIVND (reference sequence). CDR3 length equals 13 residues.

The chain links TRBV27 to TRBJ1-2; D is undetermined. V dropped 0 bases and J dropped 11 bases, with 22 bases sitting between them. The CDR3 contains 16 residues. Germline V gives CDR1 MNHEY, CDR2 SMNVEV (reference sequence). This CDR3 is CASSLSPVAASAGYTF. The CDR3 coding sequence is TGTGCCAGCAGTTTATCCCCTGTGGCAGCATCTGCAGGTTACACCTTC.

J is TRBJ2-4 and V is TRBV27; 12 nucleotides line up with TRBD1. The CDR3 has 13 amino acids. Germline lookup yields CDR1 MNHEY and CDR2 SMNVEV (reference sequence). The V and J ends lost 6 bases and 15 bases, in that order; junction bases with no gene match: 9. The CDR3 loop reads CASRAGTGGFLYF. CDR3 nucleotide sequence: TGTGCCAGCAGAGCCGGGACAGGGGGCTTTCTGTACTTC.

The gene calls are TRBV7-9 and TRBJ1-3; maybe TRBD1 (6 bases). From germline, CDR1 is SEHNR and CDR2 FQNEAQ (reference sequence). CDR3 size: 13 residues. Trimming removed 1 base from V and 9 bases from J, with 10 bases in between. In DNA, the CDR3 is TGTGCCAGCAGCTTAGACAGGGATGGCACCATATATTTT. It codes for CASSLDRDGTIYF.

The V and J genes are TRBV15 and TRBJ1-4; weak D call: TRBD1 (6 bases). This CDR3 contains 17 residues. Between the trimmed V and J ends, which lost 0 bases and 3 bases, there was a span of 14 bases. CDR1 and CDR2 from the germline V gene are LNHNV and YYDKDF (reference sequence). CDR3 loop: CATSRDNRVSANEKLFF. In nucleotides, the CDR3 is TGTGCCACCAGCAGAGACAACAGGGTCTCGGCTAATGAAAAACTGTTTTTT.

The chain links TRBV7-8 to TRBJ2-7, with TRBD2 identical over 7 bases. V shed 3 bases, J shed 4 bases, and the junction held 9 bases outside the gene matches. The CDR3 is made up of 15 amino acids. Per germline, CDR1 SGHVS and CDR2 FQNEAQ. In DNA form, the CDR3 reads TGTGCCAGCAGCTTGGCTTGGGGGGGGGATTACGAGCAGTACTTC. Its translation: CASSLAWGGDYEQYF.

The CDR3 nucleotides are TGTGCCAGCAGCCCGACCGGGACAATTGCTTTCTTT. Protein product: CASSPTGTIAFF. The chain couples TRBV12-3 or TRBV12-4 to TRBJ1-1; D might be TRBD1 (6 bases). V gave up 6 bases and J gave up 11 bases, with 16 bases separating them. The CDR3 runs to 12 residues.

The chain uses TRBV18 and TRBJ1-1; D is undetermined. The CDR3 totals 13 residues. V was clipped by 5 bases and J by 1 base, with 8 bases between them. CDR1 is KGHSH and CDR2 is LQKENI in the germline V gene. The CDR3, as DNA: TGTGCCAGCTCAACTAAAGAGAACACTGAAGCTTTCTTT. Residues: CASSTKENTEAFF.

The chain uses TRBV7-6 and TRBJ2-3; 10 bases fit TRBD2. J gave up 5 bases and V 2 bases, and 7 bases lay outside the gene matches. The CDR3 covers 16 residues. From germline, CDR1 is SGHVS and CDR2 FNYEAQ. The CDR3 spells CASSLYSGGEGDTQYF. CDR3 bases: TGTGCCAGCAGCTTATACAGCGGGGGGGAGGGAGATACGCAGTATTTT.

V gene TRBV12-3 or TRBV12-4 combines with J gene TRBJ2-2, with 10 bases matching TRBD1. The CDR3 has 13 amino acids. V lost 5 bases and J lost 6; bases outside the gene matches: 0. The CDR3 region is CASSGQGAGELFF. CDR3 coding DNA: TGTGCCAGCAGTGGACAGGGGGCCGGGGAGCTGTTTTTT.

This clone was detected once. This sequence joins TRBV28 and TRBJ1-2; maybe TRBD1 (5 bases). The CDR3 spans 12 residues. The germline V gene has CDR1 MDHEN and CDR2 SYDVKM. Trimming pared 6 bases from V and 8 bases from J, leaving 13 bases between. The CDR3, as DNA: TGTGCCAGCAGAATGGGCGGGGGAGGCTACACCTTC. Its protein product is CASRMGGGGYTF.

The rearrangement uses TRBV30 and TRBJ2-1; D possibly corresponds to TRBD2 (5 bases). Trimming removed 0 bases from V and 6 bases from J, with 12 bases in between. This CDR3 comprises 14 residues. The germline V gene encodes CDR1 GTSNPN and CDR2 SVGIG (reference sequence). CDR3 sequence: CAWSVGGRANEQFF. CDR3 DNA: TGTGCCTGGAGTGTCGGCGGGCGGGCCAATGAGCAGTTCTTC.